This T cell receptor (beta chain) derives from a study of T cells in localized non-small cell lung cancer. The V end lost 3 bases, the J end lost 14 bases, and 22 bases lay between the germline ends. Looked up from germline, CDR1 is SGHRS and CDR2 is YFSETQ. The length of the CDR3 is 14 residues. TCRdb's table, derived via immunoSEQ multiplex PCR, lists solely in-frame clones and lacks some. The sample records 23,000 or so clones, 92% being singletons. The specimen comprised peripheral blood, sampled before any cancer treatment. The origin of this receptor is a woman aged 40 to 75 with stage I lung adenocarcinoma. V usage is TRBV5-1 and J usage is TRBJ2-3; D is uncertain. The chain's CDR3 is CASSSSDSSLYWYF. Here the CDR3 DNA reads TGCGCCAGCAGCTCGAGTGACTCGTCCCTGTATTGGTATTTT.